Shown below are 2 T cell receptor beta chains from a single sample sequenced in a study of T-cell memory formation after mild COVID-19. TCRdb passed the 5' RACE reads through MiXCR, listing each CDR3 protein once. In the table there are approximately 290,000 distinct CDR3 sequences, roughly a fifth of which are singletons. Sequenced material: PBMCs or a T cell subset sorted from them (not recorded which). These receptors all stem from a man younger than 30 who had mild COVID-19 (a few samples of this study predate the infection). Cell type and time point are not known.

The V and J genes are TRBV7-6 and TRBJ2-5; 13 nucleotides line up with TRBD2. The CDR3 totals 16 residues. J gave up 5 bases and V 6 bases, and 9 bases lay outside the gene matches. Germline CDR1 reads SGHVS; CDR2 reads FNYEAQ. CDR3 DNA: TGTGCCAGCAGGCTAACTAGCGGGGGGGCCGGGGAGACCCAGTACTTC. Translating it yields CASRLTSGGAGETQYF.

CDR3: CASSPTVLTDTQYF. In DNA form, the CDR3 reads TGCGCCAGCAGCCCGACAGTGCTCACAGATACGCAGTATTTT. The rearrangement links TRBV5-1 to TRBJ2-3, with D perhaps TRBD1 (5 bases). Germline-derived CDR1 and CDR2 are SGHRS and YFSETQ. CDR3 length: 14 residues. The ends were cut back, 4 bases at V and 2 bases at J, with 11 bases in the middle.